Below are 7 T cell receptor beta chains sequenced from a single sample in a study of shared clonotypes between healthy human individuals. Here immunoSEQ multiplex PCR was the method, and the copy in TCRdb shows in-frame clones only, minus some. The table shows approximately 470,000 clones, with over 70% occurring only once. The sample comprised PBMCs. Source of these receptors: a woman in her 40s in good health. Some clones in this sample may be carry-over from other donors' samples.

This clone has a single count. The chain is built from TRBV30 and TRBJ2-2; the match to TRBD2 covers 7 bases. CDR3 length: 13 residues. CDR1 GTSNPN and CDR2 SVGIG come from the germline V gene (reference sequence). V was pared by 4 bases and J by 4 bases, with 3 bases of the junction left unmatched. The chain's CDR3 is CAWTSGGTGELFF. The CDR3 DNA is TGTGCCTGGACTAGCGGAGGCACCGGGGAGCTGTTTTTT.

Comments on this clone: It differs at one base from a far larger clone, so likely a read error. This sample also contains other DNA sequences that code for the same CDR3. V usage is TRBV27 and J usage is TRBJ2-7; the D gene could be TRBD1 or TRBD2 (5 bases each). CDR3 length: 12 residues. Germline-derived CDR1 and CDR2 are MNHEY and SMNVEV (reference sequence). CDR3 bases: TGCGCCAGCAGAGGGGCCACCTACGAGCAGTACTTC. This sequence encodes CASRGATYEQYF.

The chain links TRBV28 to TRBJ1-4; D not resolved. Germline lookup yields CDR1 MDHEN and CDR2 SYDVKM. The CDR3 totals 14 residues. The ends were cut back, 4 bases at V and 3 bases at J, with 9 bases in the middle. Here the CDR3 DNA reads TGTGCCAGCAGTTCCCGGGAGCCTAATGAAAAACTGTTTTTT. Encoded protein: CASSSREPNEKLFF. The variable domain in full, with the rest retrieved from reference TRBV28 and TRBJ1-4, is DVKVTQSSRYLVKRTGEKVFLECVQDMDHENMFWYRQDPGLGLRLIYFSYDVKMKEKGDIPEGYSVSREKKERFSLILESASTNQTSMYLCASSSREPNEKLFFGSGTQLSVL.

V and J are TRBV5-1 and TRBJ1-1; TRBD1 matches 8 bases. V lost 3 bases to trimming and J lost 4 bases; unmatched junction nucleotides: 5. Germline loops: CDR1 SGHRS, CDR2 YFSETQ. The length of the CDR3 is 14 residues. The DNA for the CDR3 is TGCGCCAGCAGCTCGACAGGGGTTTTCACTGAAGCTTTCTTT. It encodes CASSSTGVFTEAFF.

The chain is built from TRBV13 and TRBJ2-7; no definite D call. Germline lookup yields CDR1 PRHDT and CDR2 FYEKMQ (reference sequence). V lost 3 bases to trimming and J lost 6 bases, with 24 bases between them. This CDR3 has 17 amino acids. The CDR3 nucleotides read TGTGCCAGCAGCTTGGGTTTAGGGCACCGACGGCCTGGCGAGCAGTACTTC. Encoded protein: CASSLGLGHRRPGEQYF.

The CDR3 nucleotides are TGTGCCAGCATCCACAGACAGGGGTCGCGCTCTGGAAACACCATATATTTT. Residues: CASIHRQGSRSGNTIYF. The chain links TRBV6-8 to TRBJ1-3, with 8 bases matching TRBD1. V was pared by 7 bases and J by 0 bases, with 11 bases of the junction left unmatched. Looked up from germline, CDR1 is MNHGY and CDR2 is SAAAGT. This CDR3 has 17 amino acids.

Turning to this clone: Only one base separates this from a far larger clonotype, so it likely reflects a read error. This sample also contains other DNA sequences that code for the same CDR3. The chain joins TRBV5-1 to TRBJ2-7, with D maybe TRBD1 (5 bases). The V gene's germline CDR1 is SGHRS and CDR2 YFSETQ. This CDR3 is 14 amino acids long. V was cut by 2 bases and J by 4 bases, with 13 bases left in between. CDR3 sequence reads: CASSFQGGSYEQYF. DNA for the CDR3: TGCGCCAGCAGCTTCCAGGGCGGCTCATACGAGCAGTACTTC.